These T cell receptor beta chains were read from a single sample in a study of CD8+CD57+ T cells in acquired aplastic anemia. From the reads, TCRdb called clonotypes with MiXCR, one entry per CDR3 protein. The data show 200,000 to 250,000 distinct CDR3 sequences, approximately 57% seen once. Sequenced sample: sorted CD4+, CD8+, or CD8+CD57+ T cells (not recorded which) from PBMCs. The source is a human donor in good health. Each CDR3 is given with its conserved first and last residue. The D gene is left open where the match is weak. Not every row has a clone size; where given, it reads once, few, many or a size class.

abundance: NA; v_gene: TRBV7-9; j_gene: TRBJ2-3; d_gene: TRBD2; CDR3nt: TGTGCCAGCAGCTTTAGCGGGGGGGCAACAGATACGCAGTATTTT; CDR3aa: CASSFSGGATDTQYF
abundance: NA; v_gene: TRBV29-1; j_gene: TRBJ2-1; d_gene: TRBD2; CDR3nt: TGCAGCGCGAGCGGGAGGGGGTACAATGAGCAGTTCTTC; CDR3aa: CSASGRGYNEQFF
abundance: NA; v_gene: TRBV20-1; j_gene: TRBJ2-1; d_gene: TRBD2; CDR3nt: TGCAGTGCTAGTTATCCTAGCGGGGGAAATGAGCAGTTCTTC; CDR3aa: CSASYPSGGNEQFF
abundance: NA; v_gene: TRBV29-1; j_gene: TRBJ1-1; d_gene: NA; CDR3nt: TGCAGCGTTACGACAGAGAACACTGAAGCTTTCTTT; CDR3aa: CSVTTENTEAFF
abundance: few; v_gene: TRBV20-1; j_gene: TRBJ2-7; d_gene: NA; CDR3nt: TGCAGCGCTCATTGGGCTCTCGGGCAGTACTTC; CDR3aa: CSAHWALGQYF
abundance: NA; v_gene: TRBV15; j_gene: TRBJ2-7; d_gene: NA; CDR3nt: TGTGCCACCAGCAGAGAAAAGGGACCGGGCTCCTCCTACGAGCAGTACTTC; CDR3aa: CATSREKGPGSSYEQYF
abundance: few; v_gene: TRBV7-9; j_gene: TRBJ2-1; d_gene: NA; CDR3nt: TGTGCCAGCTCACCATTGGCCAGGCCGGGCGAAGAAAATGAGCAGTTCTTC; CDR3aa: CASSPLARPGEENEQFF
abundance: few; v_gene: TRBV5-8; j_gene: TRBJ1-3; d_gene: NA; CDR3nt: TGTGCCAGCAGCTTGGAGGGGGGTTCGACTGGAAACACCATATATTTT; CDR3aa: CASSLEGGSTGNTIYF
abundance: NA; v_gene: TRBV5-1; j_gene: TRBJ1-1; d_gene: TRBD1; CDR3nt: TGCGCCAGCAGCTTGGCCGGGACAGGGTACACTGAAGCTTTCTTT; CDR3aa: CASSLAGTGYTEAFF
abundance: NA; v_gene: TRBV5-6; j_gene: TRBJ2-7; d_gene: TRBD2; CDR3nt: TGTGCCAGCAGCCTAAGACTAGCGGGAGGGAGCTCCTACGAGCAGTACTTC; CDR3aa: CASSLRLAGGSSYEQYF
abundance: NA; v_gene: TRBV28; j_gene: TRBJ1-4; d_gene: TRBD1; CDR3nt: TGTGCCAGCAGTTTAGCGACAGGGGGCTCGGCTAATGAAAAACTGTTTTTT; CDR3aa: CASSLATGGSANEKLFF
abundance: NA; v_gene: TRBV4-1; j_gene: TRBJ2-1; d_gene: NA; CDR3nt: TGCGCCAGCAGTGAATCCCGAGGTTACAATGAGCAGTTCTTC; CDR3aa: CASSESRGYNEQFF
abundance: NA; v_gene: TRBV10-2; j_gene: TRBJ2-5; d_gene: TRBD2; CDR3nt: TGCGCCAGCGGTGATGAGCGGGGGAACCAAGAGACCCAGTACTTC; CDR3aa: CASGDERGNQETQYF
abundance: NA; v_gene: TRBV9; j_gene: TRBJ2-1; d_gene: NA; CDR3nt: TGTGCCAGCAGTTTAAGAGGTGGCAATGAGCAGTTCTTC; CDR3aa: CASSLRGGNEQFF
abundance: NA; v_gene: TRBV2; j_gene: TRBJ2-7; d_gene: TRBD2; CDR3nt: TGTGCCAGCAGTCAAGCTAGCGGGGGGGCTTACGAGCAGTACTTC; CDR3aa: CASSQASGGAYEQYF
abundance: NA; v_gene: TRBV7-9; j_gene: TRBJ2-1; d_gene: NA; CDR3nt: TGTGCCAGCACCCCCCCAGGTTACAATGAGCAGTTCTTC; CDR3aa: CASTPPGYNEQFF
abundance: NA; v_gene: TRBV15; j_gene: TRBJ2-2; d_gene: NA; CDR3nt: TGTGCCACCAGCAGATCAGGCGGAACGAACACCGGGGAGCTGTTTTTT; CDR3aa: CATSRSGGTNTGELFF
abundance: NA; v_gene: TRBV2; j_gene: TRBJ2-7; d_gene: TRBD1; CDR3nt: TGTGCCAGCAGTATGGACAGGGATGGCTCCTACGAGCAGTACTTC; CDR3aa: CASSMDRDGSYEQYF
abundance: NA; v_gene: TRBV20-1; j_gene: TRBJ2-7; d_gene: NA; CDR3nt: TGCAGTGCTAGTTTGGCAGCCGTCCACGAGCAGTACTTC; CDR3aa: CSASLAAVHEQYF
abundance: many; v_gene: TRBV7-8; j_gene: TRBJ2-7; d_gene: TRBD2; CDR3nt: TGTGCCAGCAGCGTTAGTGCGGGGGGAGACGAGCAGTACTTC; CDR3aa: CASSVSAGGDEQYF
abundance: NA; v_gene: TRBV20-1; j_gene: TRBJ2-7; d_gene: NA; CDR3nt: TGCAGTGCCCCCACTAGCTACGAGCAGTACTTC; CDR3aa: CSAPTSYEQYF
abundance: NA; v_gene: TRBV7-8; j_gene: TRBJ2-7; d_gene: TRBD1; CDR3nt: TGTGCCAGCAGCTTAGTTCCGGGACAGTACGAGCAGTACTTC; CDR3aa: CASSLVPGQYEQYF
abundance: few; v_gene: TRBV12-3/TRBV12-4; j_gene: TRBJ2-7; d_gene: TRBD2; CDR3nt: TGTGCCAGCAGTTTAGGACTAGCGGGAGGGCCGTTGGTTTACGAGCAGTACTTC; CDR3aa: CASSLGLAGGPLVYEQYF
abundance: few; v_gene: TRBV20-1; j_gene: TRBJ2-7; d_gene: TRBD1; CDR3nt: TGCAGCGTTGACAGGGGGCTAAACGAGCAGTACTTC; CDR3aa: CSVDRGLNEQYF
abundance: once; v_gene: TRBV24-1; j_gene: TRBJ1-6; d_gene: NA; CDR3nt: TGTGCCACCAGTGCTTTGACAAAAGATAATTCACCCCTCCACTTT; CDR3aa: CATSALTKDNSPLHF
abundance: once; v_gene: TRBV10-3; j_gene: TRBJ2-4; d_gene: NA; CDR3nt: TGTGCCATCAGTACTGCGAGAGACATTCAGTACTTC; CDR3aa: CAISTARDIQYF
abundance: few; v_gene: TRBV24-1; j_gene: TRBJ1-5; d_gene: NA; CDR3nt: TGTGCCACGGGTGACGGGGAACCCCAGCATTTT; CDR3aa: CATGDGEPQHF
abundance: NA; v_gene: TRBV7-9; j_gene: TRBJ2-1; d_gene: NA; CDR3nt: TGTGCCAGCAGGTCGGCGGGGGCCAACGAGGGGTTCTTC; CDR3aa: CASRSAGANEGFF
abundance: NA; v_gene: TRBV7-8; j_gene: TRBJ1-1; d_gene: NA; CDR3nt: TGTGCCAGCAGCGACCGCGAGGGGGGGACTGAAGCTTTCTTT; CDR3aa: CASSDREGGTEAFF
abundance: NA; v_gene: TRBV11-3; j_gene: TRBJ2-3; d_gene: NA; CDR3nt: TGTGCCAGCAGCTTACTGGGGGAGGCAGGCACAGATACGCAGTATTTT; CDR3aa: CASSLLGEAGTDTQYF
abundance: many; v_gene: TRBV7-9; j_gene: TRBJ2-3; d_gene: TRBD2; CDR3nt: TGTGCCAGCAGCACCCGGGGGAGCGGGGGGGGAACAGATACGCAGTATTTT; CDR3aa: CASSTRGSGGGTDTQYF
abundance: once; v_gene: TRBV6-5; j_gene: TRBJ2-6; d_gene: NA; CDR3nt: TGTGCCAGCAGTTACTCGAGGTACTCTGGGGCCAACGTCCTGACTTTC; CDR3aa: CASSYSRYSGANVLTF
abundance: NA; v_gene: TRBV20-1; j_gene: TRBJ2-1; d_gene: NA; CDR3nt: TGCAGTGCTAATCAGGGGGACTTAGACAATGAGCAGTTCTTC; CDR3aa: CSANQGDLDNEQFF
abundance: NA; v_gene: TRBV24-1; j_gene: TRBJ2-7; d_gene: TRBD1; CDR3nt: TGTGCCACCAGTACCAGGACAGGGACTGACGAGCAGTACTTC; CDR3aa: CATSTRTGTDEQYF
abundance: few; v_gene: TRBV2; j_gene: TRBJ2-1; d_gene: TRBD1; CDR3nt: TGTGCCAGCAGTGAACAGGGGACAGCTTACAATGAGCAGTTCTTC; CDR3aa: CASSEQGTAYNEQFF
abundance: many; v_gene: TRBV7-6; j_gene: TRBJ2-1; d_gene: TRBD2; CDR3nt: TGTGCCAGCAGCTTATTCAGGGCTAGCGGGAGAGATTACAATGAGCAGTTCTTC; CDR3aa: CASSLFRASGRDYNEQFF
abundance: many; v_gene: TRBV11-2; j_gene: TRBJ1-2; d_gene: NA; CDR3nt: TGTGCCAGCAGCCCCGGGACAATCTATGGCTACACCTTC; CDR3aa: CASSPGTIYGYTF
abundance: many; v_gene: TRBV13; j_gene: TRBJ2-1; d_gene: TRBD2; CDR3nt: TGTGCCAGCAGCTTAGGACTAGCGGATTCCTACAATGAGCAGTTCTTC; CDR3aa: CASSLGLADSYNEQFF
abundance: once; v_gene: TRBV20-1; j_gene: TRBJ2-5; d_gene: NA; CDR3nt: TGCAGTGCGAGAAGGGGGGGACGTTTGACCCAGTACTTC; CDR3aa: CSARRGGRLTQYF
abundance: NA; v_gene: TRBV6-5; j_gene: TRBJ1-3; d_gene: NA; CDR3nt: TGTGCCAGCAGTTCCCTCGTGGGACTGAGAACTGGAAACACCATATATTTT; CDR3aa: CASSSLVGLRTGNTIYF
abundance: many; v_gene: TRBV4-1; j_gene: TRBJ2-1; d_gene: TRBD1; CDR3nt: TGCGCCAGCAGCCATACGGGACAGGGGGCGAATGAGCAGTTCTTC; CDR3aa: CASSHTGQGANEQFF
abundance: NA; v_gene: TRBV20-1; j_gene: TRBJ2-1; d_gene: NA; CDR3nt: TGCAGTGCTAGTCTAAAGGGGTTAGGCGGCAATGAGCAGTTCTTC; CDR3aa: CSASLKGLGGNEQFF
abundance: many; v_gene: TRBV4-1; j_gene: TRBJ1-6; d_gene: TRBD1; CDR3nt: TGCGCCAGCAGCCAAGACAGGGGGATTTCACCCCTCCACTTT; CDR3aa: CASSQDRGISPLHF
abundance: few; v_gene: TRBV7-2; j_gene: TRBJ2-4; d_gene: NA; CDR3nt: TGTGCCAGCAGCTTAGCCACAGCATATGTGAACATTCAGTACTTC; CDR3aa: CASSLATAYVNIQYF